This TCR beta chain was retrieved from a study of yellow fever vaccine responses in identical twins. Note on this clonotype: Antigen specificity is unknown.

MiXCR, applied by TCRdb to the RT-PCR reads, yields one record per CDR3 protein. The sample holds roughly 18,000 distinct CDR3 sequences, approximately 63% seen once. V was shortened by 1 base and J by 1 base, with 7 bases between the two germline ends. The CDR3 runs to 14 residues. Germline loops: CDR1 SGHAT, CDR2 FQNNGV. The study's findings and limits: Twins reportedly mounted vaccine T cell responses that seemed partly convergent, partly personalized.

This clonotype was obtained from a woman aged 18 to 35 who received the yellow fever vaccine. The input for sequencing was T cells from blood (PBMCs), unsorted or a sorted subset (not recorded which), taken before or after yellow fever vaccination (not recorded which). The gene calls are TRBV11-2 and TRBJ1-1; D remains unclear. Written as DNA, the CDR3 is TGTGCCAGCAGCTTAGGAGGTGGGAACACTGAAGCTTTCTTT. It encodes CASSLGGGNTEAFF.